These 24 T cell receptor beta chains share one sample of origin, sequenced in a study of cytotoxic CD8 clonotypes in ibrutinib-treated CLL. The table came from immunoSEQ multiplex PCR; TCRdb's copy has only in-frame clones and leaves some out. This sample has about 140,000 clones, with 70% to 85% found just once. Sequences were derived from PBMCs, sampled after 12 months of ibrutinib treatment. The receptors originated from a human donor with chronic lymphocytic leukemia.

The V and J genes are TRBV7-9 and TRBJ1-1, with 7 bases fitting TRBD1. Trimming removed 1 base from V and 6 bases from J; junction bases left unmatched: 5. CDR1 and CDR2 (germline): SEHNR, FQNEAQ (reference sequence). The CDR3 extends over 14 amino acids. Here the CDR3 reads CASSLVGGSAEAFF. DNA for the CDR3: TGTGCCAGCAGCTTAGTAGGGGGCTCGGCTGAAGCTTTCTTT.

CDR3 residues: CASRPDREQYF. The CDR3 nucleotides are TGTGCCAGCAGACCAGACAGGGAGCAGTACTTC. This chain joins TRBV2 and TRBJ2-7; possibly TRBD1 for D (6 bases). Trimming took off 6 bases at V and 7 bases at J, with 10 bases between the two ends. The CDR3 is made up of 11 amino acids. Germline V CDR1 and CDR2: SNHLY, FYNNEI.

This rearrangement joins TRBV30 to TRBJ1-5, with 8 bases matching TRBD1. The V and J ends lost 6 bases and 6 bases, in that order; junction bases with no gene match: 13. CDR1 and CDR2 from the germline V gene are GTSNPN and SVGIG (reference sequence). The CDR3 totals 15 residues. Here the CDR3 DNA reads TGTGCCTGCGATCAGGGGGCGGCGGGTGGTCAGCCCCAGCATTTT. Translating it yields CACDQGAAGGQPQHF.

This rearrangement joins TRBV5-1 to TRBJ2-6; TRBD2 agrees at 14 bases. Germline values: CDR1 SGHRS, CDR2 YFSETQ. This CDR3 has 20 residues. Trimming took 3 bases from V and 0 from J; bases not matched to a gene: 8. This CDR3 reads CASSYGTSGGLHSGANVLTF. In nucleotides, the CDR3 is TGCGCCAGCAGCTACGGGACTAGCGGGGGCCTTCACTCTGGGGCCAACGTCCTGACTTTC.

The chain is built from TRBV27 and TRBJ2-7, with a tentative D call TRBD2 (6 bases). V dropped 3 bases and J dropped 3 bases, with 6 bases sitting between them. The CDR3 extends over 12 amino acids. From germline, CDR1 is MNHEY and CDR2 SMNVEV (reference sequence). The CDR3 loop is CASSFGGYEQYF. The CDR3 DNA follows: TGTGCCAGCAGTTTCGGGGGCTACGAGCAGTACTTC.

The chain recombines TRBV11-2 with TRBJ2-3; TRBD2 is a possible D gene (6 bases). Germline-derived CDR1 and CDR2 are SGHAT and FQNNGV. The CDR3 length is 15 residues. The V gene lost 2 bases and the J gene lost 0 bases, with 9 bases spanning the gap. The CDR3 region is CASSLLGLSTDTQYF. CDR3 in DNA: TGTGCCAGCAGCTTACTGGGACTTAGCACAGATACGCAGTATTTT.

The rearrangement uses TRBV6-5 and TRBJ2-7, with TRBD1 identical over 9 bases. The CDR3 has 16 amino acids. The V and J ends lost 4 bases and 2 bases, in that order; junction bases with no gene match: 9. Looked up from germline, CDR1 is MNHEY and CDR2 is SVGAGI. For the CDR3, the DNA is TGTGCCAGCAGTTTTACGACGGGACAGGGTGCCTACGAGCAGTACTTC. It is translated as CASSFTTGQGAYEQYF.

The rearrangement links TRBV7-9 to TRBJ2-3; TRBD1 is a possible D gene (6 bases). This CDR3 region has 12 residues. The V and J ends lost 5 bases and 6 bases respectively, with 9 bases between them. The germline V gene encodes CDR1 SEHNR and CDR2 FQNEAQ (reference sequence). CDR3 residues: CASSPTGDTQYF. DNA for the CDR3: TGTGCCAGCAGCCCTACAGGGGATACGCAGTATTTT.

CDR3 nucleotide sequence: TGTGCCAGCAGGCCGGGGATACTAAATTCACCCCTCCACTTT. Amino acid sequence: CASRPGILNSPLHF. This chain joins TRBV28 and TRBJ1-6; D is unclear. CDR1 is MDHEN and CDR2 is SYDVKM in the germline V gene. The CDR3 sequence is 14 residues long. Trimming stripped 6 bases from V and 7 bases from J, with 13 bases between.

The chain recombines TRBV2 with TRBJ1-1; a possible D gene is TRBD1 (5 bases). Trimming took 5 bases from V and 1 from J, leaving 11 bases between them. The CDR3 consists of 14 residues. Germline CDR1 is SNHLY and CDR2 is FYNNEI. CDR3 bases: TGTGCCAGCAGTTGGGGGACGGGGAACACTGAAGCTTTCTTT. Protein product: CASSWGTGNTEAFF.

The CDR3 loop reads CASSLWELDTYEQYF. The CDR3 bases are TGTGCCAGCAGCTTATGGGAGCTTGACACCTACGAGCAGTACTTC. This chain joins TRBV11-2 and TRBJ2-7, with a possible D match to TRBD2 (5 bases). Germline loops: CDR1 SGHAT, CDR2 FQNNGV. This CDR3 region has 15 residues. The germline V and J ends were trimmed by 2 bases and 2 bases, with 13 bases remaining between them.

The chain carries TRBV10-3 and TRBJ2-2, with 9 bases aligning to TRBD1. This CDR3 comprises 14 residues. The trim removed 6 bases at V and 6 bases at J, leaving 5 bases unmatched. Germline V gene data show CDR1 as ENHRY and CDR2 as SYGVKD. The CDR3 DNA follows: TGTGCCATCAGCGGGACAGGGCAGGCCGGGGAGCTGTTTTTT. Protein sequence: CAISGTGQAGELFF.

There are a few counts of this clone. This rearrangement joins TRBV10-3 to TRBJ1-6; TRBD1 aligns across 8 bases. Germline V gene lookup returns CDR1 ENHRY and CDR2 SYGVKD. V was pared by 11 bases and J by 6 bases, with 6 bases of the junction left unmatched. CDR3 size: 13 residues. The CDR3 is CAAGGTGNSPLHF. The DNA of the CDR3 is TGTGCCGCCGGAGGGACAGGTAATTCACCCCTCCACTTT.

The chain is built from TRBV27 and TRBJ2-7; unclear D gene. The ends were cut back, 5 bases at V and 0 bases at J, with 11 bases in the middle. Germline V CDR1 and CDR2: MNHEY, SMNVEV (reference sequence). The CDR3 is 14 residues long. The CDR3 reads CASSPSGSSYEQYF. The CDR3 nucleotides are TGTGCCAGCAGTCCCAGTGGAAGCTCCTACGAGCAGTACTTC.

As concerns this clone: This may be a read error, as it is one base from a much larger clone. The chain links TRBV28 to TRBJ2-5; D remains ambiguous. Germline V lookup: CDR1 MDHEN, CDR2 SYDVKM. Trimming left V 2 bases short and J 4 bases short, with 2 bases between. The CDR3 is made up of 11 amino acids. CDR3 sequence reads: CASSLGETQYF. CDR3 in DNA: TGTGCCAGCAGTTTAGGAGAGACCCAGTACTTC.

The CDR3 nucleotides are TGCGCCAGCAGCCAAGAGCCTAGCGGGAGTAATATAAACTACGAGCAGTACTTC. Protein product: CASSQEPSGSNINYEQYF. The chain is built from TRBV4-3 and TRBJ2-7; 10 nucleotides align to TRBD2. The CDR3 totals 18 residues. Per the germline V gene, CDR1 is LGHNA and CDR2 is YSLEER. The ends lost 0 bases at V and 3 bases at J; junction bases unmatched: 11.

The rearrangement links TRBV11-3 to TRBJ2-1; 12 nucleotides line up with TRBD2. J lost 0 bases, V lost 1 base, and 4 bases had no gene match. The CDR3 loop spans 18 amino acids. The V gene's germline CDR1 is SGHNT and CDR2 YENEEA. The CDR3 nucleotides read TGTGCCAGCAGCTTAGGACTAGCGGGAGCCGACTCCTACAATGAGCAGTTCTTC. Its translation: CASSLGLAGADSYNEQFF.

This chain links TRBV14 with TRBJ1-2; D is undetermined. V was shortened by 4 bases and J by 2 bases, with 8 bases between the two germline ends. CDR3 length equals 13 residues. CDR1 is SGHDN, CDR2 FVKESK, per germline. The CDR3 DNA follows: TGTGCCAGCAGCCCGGTTGAGAACTATGGCTACACCTTC. Its translation: CASSPVENYGYTF.

This chain connects TRBV15 to TRBJ2-7, with D tentatively TRBD2 (6 bases). Germline loops: CDR1 LNHNV, CDR2 YYDKDF (reference sequence). CDR3 length equals 15 residues. V lost 1 base, J lost 0 bases, and 10 bases lay in between. CDR3 DNA sequence: TGTGCCACCAGCAGAGCGGGAGCGGGCTCCTACGAGCAGTACTTC. Its translation: CATSRAGAGSYEQYF.

V is TRBV28 and J is TRBJ2-5, with D uncertain. Trimming stripped 2 bases from V and 5 bases from J, with 12 bases between. Germline values: CDR1 MDHEN, CDR2 SYDVKM. CDR3 length equals 14 residues. CDR3 bases: TGTGCCAGCAGTTTAGTTTCGGTGGGCGAGACCCAGTACTTC. Amino acid sequence: CASSLVSVGETQYF. The full variable domain, rest sourced from reference TRBV28 and TRBJ2-5, is DVKVTQSSRYLVKRTGEKVFLECVQDMDHENMFWYRQDPGLGLRLIYFSYDVKMKEKGDIPEGYSVSREKKERFSLILESASTNQTSMYLCASSLVSVGETQYFGPGTRLLVL.

This clone appeared a few times. CDR3 DNA: TGTGCCAGCAGTGCACAGGGTCCAGATACGCAGTATTTT. Encoded protein: CASSAQGPDTQYF. The J gene is TRBJ2-3, the V gene TRBV2; D perhaps matches TRBD1 (6 bases). V shed 4 bases and J shed 4 bases, with 9 bases lying between them. Germline CDR1 is SNHLY and CDR2 is FYNNEI. The CDR3 loop spans 13 amino acids.

The CDR3, as DNA: TGTGCCTGGAGTCAGACTAGCGGGAGTGAGACCCAGTACTTC. Translation: CAWSQTSGSETQYF. This chain links TRBV30 with TRBJ2-5, with 12 bases fitting TRBD2. The CDR3 spans 14 residues. The V and J ends lost 2 bases and 5 bases, in that order; junction bases with no gene match: 3. In germline, CDR1 is GTSNPN, CDR2 SVGIG (reference sequence). The whole variable domain, filled in from reference TRBV30 and TRBJ2-5, reads SQTIHQWPATLVQPVGSPLSLECTVEGTSNPNLYWYRQAAGRGLQLLFYSVGIGQISSEVPQNLSASRPQDRQFILSSKKLLLSDSGFYLCAWSQTSGSETQYFGPGTRLLVL.

The chain is built from TRBV7-6 and TRBJ2-7, with no clear D. This CDR3 contains 11 residues. Trimming removed 5 bases from V and 2 bases from J, with 4 bases in between. Germline assignment: CDR1 SGHVS and CDR2 FNYEAQ. The CDR3 loop is CASSNTYEQYF. As DNA, the CDR3 is TGTGCCAGCAGCAACACCTACGAGCAGTACTTC.

This clone was detected only once. This rearrangement joins TRBV28 to TRBJ2-7, with TRBD1 identical over 7 bases. The length of the CDR3 is 13 residues. Germline V gives CDR1 MDHEN, CDR2 SYDVKM. Germline trimming cut 5 bases from V and 7 bases from J; bases unmatched to any gene: 8. The CDR3 is CASSLTGAREQYF. The CDR3 DNA reads TGTGCCAGCAGTCTCACAGGGGCCAGAGAGCAGTACTTC.